The clone carrying this T cell receptor beta chain has just a few counts. Its antigen is still unknown. This specimen comes from a study of blood T cells in healthy people across ages. The CDR3 covers 12 residues. Trimming shortened V by 3 bases and J by 0 bases, and 3 bases separated the two germline ends. CDR1 is SQVTM, CDR2 ANQGSEA, per germline. Overall study results and limits: One million T cells yielded diversity estimates that were considered underestimates.

With a J-beta primer mix and a sample-barcoded 5' primer, a second PCR ran about 6 to 11 cycles. TCRdb reanalysed the 5' RACE reads using MiXCR and keeps one entry per CDR3 protein. The sample consists of about 1.8 million distinct CDR3 sequences, roughly 50% of them appearing once. Source material: blood. The origin of this receptor is a woman in her 40s in good health. This chain uses TRBV29-1 with TRBJ1-5; D not certain. The CDR3 DNA is TGCAGCGTTGAGGATAGCAATCAGCCCCAGCATTTT. Translating it yields CSVEDSNQPQHF. The whole variable domain, filled in from reference TRBV29-1 and TRBJ1-5, reads SAVISQKPSRDICQRGTSLTIQCQVDSQVTMMFWYRQQPGQSLTLIATANQGSEATYESGFVIDKFPISRPNLTFSTLTVSNMSPEDSSIYLCSVEDSNQPQHFGDGTRLSIL.